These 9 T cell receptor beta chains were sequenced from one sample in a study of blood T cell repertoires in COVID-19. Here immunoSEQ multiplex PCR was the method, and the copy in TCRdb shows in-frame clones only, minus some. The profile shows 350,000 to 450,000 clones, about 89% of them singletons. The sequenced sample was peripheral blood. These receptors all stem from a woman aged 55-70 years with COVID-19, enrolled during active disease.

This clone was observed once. The CDR3 loop reads CASSPPSGFSGNTIYF. As DNA, the CDR3 is TGTGCCAGCTCACCCCCGAGCGGATTCTCTGGAAACACCATATATTTT. The chain recombines TRBV18 with TRBJ1-3; D remains ambiguous. The V gene's germline CDR1 is KGHSH and CDR2 LQKENI. The CDR3 sequence is 16 residues long. V dropped 3 bases and J dropped 0 bases, with 12 bases sitting between them.

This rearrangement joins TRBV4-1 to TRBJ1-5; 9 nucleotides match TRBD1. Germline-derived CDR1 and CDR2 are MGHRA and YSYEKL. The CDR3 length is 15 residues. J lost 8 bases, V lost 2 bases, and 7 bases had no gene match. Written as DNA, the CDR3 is TGCGCCAGCAGCCAAACTGGACAGGGGATGGAGCCCCAGCATTTT. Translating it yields CASSQTGQGMEPQHF.

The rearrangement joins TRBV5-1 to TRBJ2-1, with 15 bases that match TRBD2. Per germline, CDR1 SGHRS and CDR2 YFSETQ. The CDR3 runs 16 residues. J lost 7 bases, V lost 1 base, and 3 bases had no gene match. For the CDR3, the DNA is TGCGCCAGCAGCTTGCCTGGGACTAGCGGGGGGAATGAGCAGTTCTTC. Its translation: CASSLPGTSGGNEQFF.

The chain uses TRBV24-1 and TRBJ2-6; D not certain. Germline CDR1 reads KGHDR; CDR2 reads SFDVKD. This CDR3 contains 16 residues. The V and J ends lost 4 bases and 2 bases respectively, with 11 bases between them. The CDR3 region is CATSEGALTGANVLTF. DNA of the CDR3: TGTGCCACCAGTGAGGGCGCGCTCACTGGGGCCAACGTCCTGACTTTC.

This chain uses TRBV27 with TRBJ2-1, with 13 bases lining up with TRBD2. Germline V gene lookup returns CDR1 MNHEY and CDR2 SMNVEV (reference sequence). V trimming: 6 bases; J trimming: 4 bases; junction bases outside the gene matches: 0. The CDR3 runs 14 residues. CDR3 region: CASRTSGGYNEQFF. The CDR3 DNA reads TGTGCCAGCAGGACTAGCGGGGGGTACAATGAGCAGTTCTTC.

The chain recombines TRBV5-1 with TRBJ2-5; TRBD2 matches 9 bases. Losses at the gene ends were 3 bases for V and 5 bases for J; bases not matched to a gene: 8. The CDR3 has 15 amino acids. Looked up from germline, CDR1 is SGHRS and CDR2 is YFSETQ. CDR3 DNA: TGCGCCAGCAGCTCTAGCGGGGCCTTCGATGAGACCCAGTACTTC. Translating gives CASSSSGAFDETQYF. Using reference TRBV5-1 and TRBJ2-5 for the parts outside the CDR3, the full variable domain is KAGVTQTPRYLIKTRGQQVTLSCSPISGHRSVSWYQQTPGQGLQFLFEYFSETQRNKGNFPGRFSGRQFSNSRSEMNVSTLELGDSALYLCASSSSGAFDETQYFGPGTRLLVL.

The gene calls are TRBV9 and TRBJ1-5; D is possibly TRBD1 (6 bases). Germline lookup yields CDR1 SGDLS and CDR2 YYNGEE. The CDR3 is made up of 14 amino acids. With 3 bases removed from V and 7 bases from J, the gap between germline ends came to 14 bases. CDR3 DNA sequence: TGTGCCAGCAGCGCGCCAGGGGTTCAACAGCCCCAGCATTTT. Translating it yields CASSAPGVQQPQHF.

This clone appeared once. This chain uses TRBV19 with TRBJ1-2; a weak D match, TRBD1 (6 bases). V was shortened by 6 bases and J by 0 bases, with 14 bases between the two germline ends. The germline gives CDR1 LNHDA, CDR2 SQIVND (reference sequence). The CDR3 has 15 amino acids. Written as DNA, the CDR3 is TGTGCCAGTAGACAGGGCGTCCAAGCTAACTATGGCTACACCTTC. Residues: CASRQGVQANYGYTF.

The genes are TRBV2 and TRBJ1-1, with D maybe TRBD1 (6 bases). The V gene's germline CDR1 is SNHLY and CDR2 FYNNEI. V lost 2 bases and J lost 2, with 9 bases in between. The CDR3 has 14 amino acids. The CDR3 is CASSERGGNTEAFF. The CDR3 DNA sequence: TGTGCCAGCAGTGAAAGGGGGGGTAACACTGAAGCTTTCTTT.